This entry is about one TCR beta chain. Its antigen is not yet known. Nothing much larger sits one base from this clone, and base qualities are not available. The immunoSEQ Assay was used to sequence TCR beta CDR3 regions from DNA. The original methods were these. T cell density was computed as TCR beta template counts normalized to usable DNA estimated by amplifying housekeeping genes. Richness was estimated using the preseqR package, with extrapolation to 400,000 templates for PBMC samples and to 120,000 templates for tissue samples. Clonality was defined by subtracting Pielou's evenness from one. Tissue-enriched TCRs were identified by differential abundance testing using productive amino-acid clonotypes, minimum total count 5 and alpha 0.1. Repertoire overlap between compartments was quantified with the Jaccard Index and Morisita Overlap Index. GLIPH grouped TCR beta CDR3s together with public tetramer-defined viral CDR3s, and a viral motif had to include at least three viral sequences and show V-gene enrichment. TCRdb's version of the immuneACCESS table is confined to in-frame rearrangements and falls short of the full clone set. An unresolved V gene accounts for under half of the shortfall where checked; the remainder is of unknown origin. V, J and clone size derive from that table, while D and trimming were established from the DNA sequence. Present in this sample are fewer than 25,000 clones, roughly 92% of which were seen just once. The ten largest clones add up to approximately 2.9% of the sample.

The sample is drawn from a study of T cells in localized non-small cell lung cancer (TCRdb year 2020). Concerning the study at large: Comparing tumors with uninvolved tumor-adjacent lungs, the study looked at the T cell repertoires of approximately 250 patients with early-stage NSCLC. The cohort comprised some 220 treatment-naïve NSCLC patients with resected, localized lung tumors. NSCLC patients had a mean age of around 61 years, and fewer than 150 were male and about a hundred female.

What the authors observed across the whole study: Because the study design was exploratory, TCR variables were selected using unadjusted p-values without false-discovery rate correction. Uninvolved tumor-adjacent lung showed the highest T cell clonality, higher than tumor, which suggests more focused antigenic responses in the uninvolved tumor-adjacent lung. Multi-region tumor sequencing was not performed, so intratumor heterogeneity could not be excluded. A median of about 53 of the top 100 tumor clones were detected in paired uninvolved adjacent lung, and 28 of these tumor clones were also found among the top 100 clones of the paired uninvolved adjacent lung. Longer overall survival was associated with higher blood T cell density, whereas shorter survival was associated with higher adjacent-lung clonality.

At diagnosis, peripheral blood, uninvolved tumor-adjacent lung and tumor were collected and were preserved as a mix of fresh-frozen and FFPE material. For TCR repertoire profiling, blood samples were analyzed in the form of peripheral blood mononuclear cells. Taken from cysteine to phenylalanine, the CDR3 has 12 residues. The CDR3 DNA has 36 bases and is translated from base 1. V drops 4 bases and J drops 3 bases, leaving 3 bases in between. This receptor was identified in a woman between 35 and 70 years old with stage I lung adenocarcinoma. The chain is assembled from TRBV23-1 and TRBJ2-2; the D gene is unclear. TRBV23-1 is identified as an open reading frame with a role that is uncertain. The input for sequencing was peripheral blood, taken before any cancer treatment. The CDR3 sequence is CASSRYTGELFF. At the DNA level, the sequence is TGCGCCAGCAGTCGATACACCGGGGAGCTGTTTTTT.